Below are 20 T cell receptor beta chains sequenced from a single sample in a study of sequential checkpoint blockade in melanoma. The treatment here: randomized to nivolumab then ipilimumab (arm A) or the reverse (arm B). Using immunoSEQ multiplex PCR, the repertoire was profiled, and TCRdb retains in-frame clones only, with some absent. The sample lists about 20,000 clones, about 26% seen once, with roughly 6.8% in the top ten. This material consisted of tumor tissue (inferred from file names), taken from a patient given nivolumab and ipilimumab in sequence. The receptors shown here come from a human donor with melanoma.

The chain employs TRBV6-8 and TRBJ1-1; D gene uncertain. Germline assignment: CDR1 MNHGY and CDR2 SAAAGT. The CDR3 contains 16 residues. V lost 7 bases, J lost 5 bases, and 23 bases lay in between. This chain's CDR3 is CASKTYPSAPETEAFF. CDR3 coding DNA: TGTGCCAGCAAGACTTACCCCTCCGCCCCGGAGACTGAAGCTTTCTTT.

V is TRBV5-1 and J is TRBJ2-5; D is unresolved. Germline CDR1 and CDR2: SGHRS and YFSETQ. Trimming removed 1 base from V and 4 bases from J, with 11 bases in between. The CDR3 extends over 14 amino acids. The CDR3 bases are TGCGCCAGCAGCTTGTTACCGGGTTTAGAGACCCAGTACTTC. This encodes CASSLLPGLETQYF.

The chain carries TRBV19 and TRBJ1-6; a weak D match, TRBD1 (5 bases). CDR3 size: 15 residues. Germline values: CDR1 LNHDA, CDR2 SQIVND (reference sequence). Trimming shortened V by 3 bases and J by 10 bases, and 16 bases separated the two germline ends. The CDR3 DNA is TGTGCCAGTAGTATCGTCGGGGGGGAGCAATCACCCCTCCACTTT. Translation gives CASSIVGGEQSPLHF.

The rearrangement joins TRBV10-3 to TRBJ1-2, with D perhaps matching TRBD1 (5 bases). Germline CDR1 reads ENHRY; CDR2 reads SYGVKD. Between the trimmed V and J ends, which lost 2 bases and 4 bases, there was a span of 5 bases. CDR3 length: 12 amino acids. The CDR3 here is CAISEGTYGYTF. The CDR3 coding sequence is TGTGCCATCAGTGAGGGGACCTATGGCTACACCTTC.

This clone was counted once. The chain links TRBV14 to TRBJ2-1; TRBD2 matches at 12 bases. Trimming cost V 3 bases and J 10 bases; bases outside gene matches: 10. Germline lookup yields CDR1 SGHDN and CDR2 FVKESK. This CDR3 contains 16 residues. CDR3 amino acids: CASSQTSGGFLREQFF. The CDR3 DNA reads TGTGCCAGCAGCCAGACTAGCGGGGGTTTTTTACGCGAGCAGTTCTTC.

J is TRBJ2-7 and V is TRBV11-1; 8 nucleotides agree with TRBD1. This CDR3 contains 17 residues. Germline CDR1 is SGHAT and CDR2 is FQDESV (reference sequence). V was clipped by 5 bases and J by 0 bases; unmatched bases: 12. The CDR3 DNA is TGTGCCAGCAGCCTACTTTTAAGACAGGGGAGCTCCTACGAGCAGTACTTC. Encoded protein: CASSLLLRQGSSYEQYF.

The V call is TRBV6-8, the J call TRBJ2-7; no firm D call. Germline V CDR1 and CDR2: MNHGY, SAAAGT. V lost 5 bases and J 6 bases, leaving 14 bases between the germline ends. CDR3 size: 13 residues. CDR3 DNA: TGTGCCAGCAGTGCTACAAGTCTCGGCGAGCAGTACTTC. This encodes CASSATSLGEQYF.

This clone came up a few times. V usage is TRBV1 and J usage is TRBJ2-5; TRBD2 is the table's D call, not checked against the DNA. TRBV1 is tagged as a pseudogene. The CDR3 extends over 16 amino acids. The DNA for the CDR3 is TGCGCCAGCAGCCAAGGTTTTGAGGGGGGGCGAGAGACCCAGTACTTC. Residues: CASSQGFEGGRETQYF.

This chain joins TRBV9 and TRBJ2-5, with D possibly TRBD2 on 6 matching bases. Looked up from germline, CDR1 is SGDLS and CDR2 is YYNGEE. The CDR3 is 12 residues long. Deletions cut 9 bases from V and 4 bases from J, with 13 bases between. Written as DNA, the CDR3 is TGTGCCACCTCGGGAGCTTCAGAGACCCAGTACTTC. Its translation: CATSGASETQYF.

The CDR3 region has the DNA TGTGCCTGGAGTGTAAGAAGTGGGTCCTACAATGAGCAGTTCTTC. Translation: CAWSVRSGSYNEQFF. The chain combines TRBV30 with TRBJ2-1; D uncertain. Germline assignment: CDR1 GTSNPN and CDR2 SVGIG (reference sequence). The length of the CDR3 is 15 residues. The V gene lost 0 bases and the J gene lost 1 base, with 10 bases spanning the gap.

This clone was observed a few times. The chain uses TRBV30 and TRBJ2-7; D is unresolved. V was clipped by 2 bases and J by 4 bases, with 6 bases between them. Germline CDR1 GTSNPN, CDR2 SVGIG (reference sequence). The CDR3 consists of 11 residues. This CDR3 reads CAWSLTYEQYF. CDR3 DNA: TGTGCCTGGAGTCTTACATACGAGCAGTACTTC.

This clone turned up a few times. The V and J genes are TRBV10-3 and TRBJ1-4, with no clear D. Germline CDR1 and CDR2: ENHRY and SYGVKD. The CDR3 covers 14 residues. The V gene lost 0 bases and the J gene lost 11 bases, with 13 bases spanning the gap. This chain's CDR3 is CAISESGVGAKLFF. CDR3 bases: TGTGCCATCAGTGAGTCGGGCGTAGGAGCCAAACTGTTTTTT.

This clone was detected only a few times. V gene TRBV4-1 combines with J gene TRBJ1-5; TRBD1 matches at 7 bases. This CDR3 region has 16 residues. The V and J ends lost 5 bases and 2 bases, in that order; junction bases with no gene match: 9. CDR1 is MGHRA and CDR2 is YSYEKL in the germline V gene. The CDR3 protein is CASSGEGATRNQPQHF. CDR3 sequence (DNA): TGCGCCAGCAGCGGGGAGGGGGCGACTCGCAATCAGCCCCAGCATTTT.

This clone has only a few counts. The chain couples TRBV9 to TRBJ1-3, with a tentative D call TRBD1 (6 bases). V was trimmed by 2 bases and J by 0 bases, leaving 12 bases between them. This CDR3 is built from 16 residues. Germline CDR1 and CDR2: SGDLS and YYNGEE. CDR3 amino acids: CASSVSQDSSGNTIYF. CDR3 in DNA: TGTGCCAGCAGCGTTTCACAGGACAGCTCTGGAAACACCATATATTTT. Variable domain in full (rest from reference TRBV9 and TRBJ1-3): DSGVTQTPKHLITATGQRVTLRCSPRSGDLSVYWYQQSLDQGLQFLIQYYNGEERAKGNILERFSAQQFPDLHSELNLSSLELGDSALYFCASSVSQDSSGNTIYFGEGSWLTVV.

This clone has more than one count but fewer than ten. The V gene is TRBV30, the J gene TRBJ2-5; D might be TRBD2 (6 bases). CDR3 length equals 12 residues. V was cut by 3 bases and J by 7 bases, with 12 bases left in between. Looked up from germline, CDR1 is GTSNPN and CDR2 is SVGIG (reference sequence). The CDR3: CAWRGISGTQYF. In DNA form, the CDR3 reads TGTGCCTGGAGGGGGATTAGCGGGACCCAGTACTTC.

This clone was observed a handful of times. The chain links TRBV29-1 to TRBJ1-2; 7 bases are shared with TRBD1. With V trimmed by 2 bases and J by 4 bases, 7 bases remained unmatched. The CDR3 length is 14 residues. From germline, CDR1 is SQVTM and CDR2 ANQGSEA. The CDR3 region is CSVERDSLGYGYTF. In nucleotides, the CDR3 is TGCAGCGTTGAAAGGGACAGCCTGGGCTATGGCTACACCTTC.

This chain connects TRBV9 to TRBJ2-2; 12 nucleotides agree with TRBD2. The length of the CDR3 is 16 residues. Germline V lookup: CDR1 SGDLS, CDR2 YYNGEE. The ends lost 4 bases at V and 4 bases at J; junction bases unmatched: 5. This CDR3 is CASSPGLAGRTGELFF. CDR3 DNA: TGTGCCAGCAGCCCCGGACTAGCGGGGCGCACCGGGGAGCTGTTTTTT.

This clone was recorded at least ten times. The chain uses TRBV11-3 and TRBJ2-7, with a possible D match to TRBD2 (5 bases). V dropped 0 bases and J dropped 1 base, with 10 bases sitting between them. The CDR3 extends over 15 amino acids. Germline CDR1 and CDR2: SGHNT and YENEEA. Written as DNA, the CDR3 is TGTGCCAGCAGCTTAGAAGCGGAGATATCCTACGAGCAGTACTTC. Translation: CASSLEAEISYEQYF.

This clone showed up many times. The chain carries TRBV11-3 and TRBJ2-7; 9 bases are shared with TRBD2. This CDR3 has 16 amino acids. Germline assignment: CDR1 SGHNT and CDR2 YENEEA. Trimming removed 1 base from V and 0 bases from J; junction bases left unmatched: 4. This chain's CDR3 is CASSLVAGASSYEQYF. In DNA, the CDR3 is TGTGCCAGCAGCTTAGTAGCGGGGGCCAGCTCCTACGAGCAGTACTTC.

The table lists this clone with a few counts. The genes are TRBV6-7 and TRBJ2-7; maybe TRBD1 (5 bases). TRBV6-7 belongs to the ORF category, with a function that is uncertain. The CDR3 is made up of 11 amino acids. V lost 6 bases, J lost 3 bases, and 6 bases lay in between. In DNA form, the CDR3 reads TGTGCCAGCAGAACAGGCTACGAGCAGTACTTC. It codes for CASRTGYEQYF.